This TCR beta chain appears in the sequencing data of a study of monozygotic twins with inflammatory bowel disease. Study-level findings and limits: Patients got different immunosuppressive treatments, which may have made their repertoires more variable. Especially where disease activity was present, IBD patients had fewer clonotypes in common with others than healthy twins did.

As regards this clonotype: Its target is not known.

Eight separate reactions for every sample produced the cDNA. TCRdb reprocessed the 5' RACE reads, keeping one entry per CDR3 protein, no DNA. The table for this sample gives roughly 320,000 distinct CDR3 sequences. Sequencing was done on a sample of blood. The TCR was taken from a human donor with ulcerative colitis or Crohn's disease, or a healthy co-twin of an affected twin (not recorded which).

CDR3 in amino acids: CAWSVDKDNEQFF. The chain uses TRBV30 and TRBJ2-1. Looked up from germline, CDR1 is GTSNPN and CDR2 is SVGIG (reference sequence). The CDR3 runs to 13 residues.